Sequencing of this T cell receptor beta chain was carried out in a study of cytomegalovirus exposure and HLA in healthy donors. PCR employed 60 Vbeta and 13 Jbeta primers. The method was immunoSEQ multiplex PCR; TCRdb's version includes in-frame clones alone and lacks a portion of them. The sample lists 120,000 to 150,000 clones, roughly 76% seen once, with under 2% in the top ten. About this clone: The antigen is not known.

Notes on the study in general: Some highly shared sequence variants likely arose as a pipeline artifact. According to an earlier analysis, most TCR beta V segments yielded productive rearrangements about 90% or about 30% of the time.

Trimming at V came to 2 bases and at J to 4 bases, leaving 12 bases not matched to a gene. This CDR3 is built from 17 residues. Per germline, CDR1 MNHNS and CDR2 SASEGT. This clonotype was obtained from a female donor in good health and CMV-seronegative. The sample was PBMCs. The chain carries TRBV6-1 and TRBJ1-2; 8 bases align to TRBD1. CDR3 region: CASSELRAQGAGYGYTF. The CDR3 bases are TGTGCCAGCAGTGAATTAAGGGCCCAGGGGGCAGGCTATGGCTACACCTTC.